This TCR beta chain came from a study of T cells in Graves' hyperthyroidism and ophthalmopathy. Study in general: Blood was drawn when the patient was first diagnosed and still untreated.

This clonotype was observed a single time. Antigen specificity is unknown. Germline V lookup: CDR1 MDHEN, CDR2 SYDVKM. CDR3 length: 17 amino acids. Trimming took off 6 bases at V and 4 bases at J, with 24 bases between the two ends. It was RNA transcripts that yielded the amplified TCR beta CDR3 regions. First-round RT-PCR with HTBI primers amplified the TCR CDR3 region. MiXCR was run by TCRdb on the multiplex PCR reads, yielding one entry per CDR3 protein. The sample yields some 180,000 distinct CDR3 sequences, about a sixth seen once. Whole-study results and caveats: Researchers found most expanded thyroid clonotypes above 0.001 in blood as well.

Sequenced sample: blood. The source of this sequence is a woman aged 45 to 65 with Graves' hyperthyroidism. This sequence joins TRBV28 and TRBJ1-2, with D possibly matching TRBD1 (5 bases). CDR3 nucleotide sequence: TGTGCCAGCAGCCAGGGTCGGTTCGCAGGGAGAGGCTATGGCTACACCTTC. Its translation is CASSQGRFAGRGYGYTF.